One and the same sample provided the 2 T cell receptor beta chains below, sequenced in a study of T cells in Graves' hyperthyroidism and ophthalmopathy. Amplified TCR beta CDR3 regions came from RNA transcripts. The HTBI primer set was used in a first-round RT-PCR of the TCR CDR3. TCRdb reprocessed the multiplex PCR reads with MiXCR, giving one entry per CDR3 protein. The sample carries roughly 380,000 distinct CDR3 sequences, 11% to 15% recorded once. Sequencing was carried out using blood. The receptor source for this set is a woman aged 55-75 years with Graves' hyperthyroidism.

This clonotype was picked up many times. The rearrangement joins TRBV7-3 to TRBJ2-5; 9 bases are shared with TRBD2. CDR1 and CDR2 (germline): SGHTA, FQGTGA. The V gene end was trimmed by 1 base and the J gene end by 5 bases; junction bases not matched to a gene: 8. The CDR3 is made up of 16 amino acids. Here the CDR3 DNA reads TGTGCCAGCAGCTTAAGTCATAGCGGGAGCTCGGAGACCCAGTACTTC. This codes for CASSLSHSGSSETQYF. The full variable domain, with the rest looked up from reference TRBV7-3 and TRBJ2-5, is GAGVSQTPSNKVTEKGKYVELRCDPISGHTALYWYRQSLGQGPEFLIYFQGTGAADDSGLPNDRFFAVRPEGSVSTLKIQRTERGDSAVYLCASSLSHSGSSETQYFGPGTRLLVL.

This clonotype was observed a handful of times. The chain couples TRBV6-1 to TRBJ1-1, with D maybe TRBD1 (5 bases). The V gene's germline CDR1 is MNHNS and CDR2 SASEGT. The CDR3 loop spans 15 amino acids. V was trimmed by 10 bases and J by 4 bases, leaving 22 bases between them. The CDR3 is CANLNIRDRFTEAFF. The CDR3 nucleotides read TGTGCCAACCTAAACATCCGGGACCGCTTCACTGAAGCTTTCTTT.